This T cell receptor (beta chain) was found in a study of blood T cell repertoires in COVID-19. CDR1 SGHVS and CDR2 FNYEAQ come from the germline V gene. The CDR3 runs to 16 residues. After removal of 7 bases from V and 5 bases from J, the junction contained 11 bases not matched to a gene. Some clones are missing from TCRdb's copy, which holds only in-frame ones; the method was immunoSEQ multiplex PCR. The data hold some 41,000 clones, with 80% to 90% observed a single time. The source material was peripheral blood. The receptor was isolated from an older man with active COVID-19. The rearrangement joins TRBV7-6 to TRBJ2-3; 11 bases agree with TRBD1. CDR3 DNA: TGTGCCAGCACCCTCCGGACAGGGGGCGGGGGAGATACGCAGTATTTT. Its protein product is CASTLRTGGGGDTQYF.